Each of the 6 T cell receptor beta chains below was sequenced from the same sample in a study of T cells in tumors after PD-1 blockade. TCRdb's table, derived via immunoSEQ multiplex PCR, lists solely in-frame clones and lacks some. The repertoire has more than 40,000 clones, roughly 80% of them found once; the top ten carry about 4%. This specimen was PBMCs, taken before anti-PD-1 treatment. These receptors were obtained from a human donor with basal cell carcinoma.

This clone was seen once. The V call is TRBV27, the J call TRBJ2-2; unclear D gene. Germline assignment: CDR1 MNHEY and CDR2 SMNVEV (reference sequence). The V end lost 0 bases, the J end lost 6 bases, and 8 bases lay between the germline ends. The length of the CDR3 is 14 residues. CDR3 sequence: CASSLSWGSGELFF. The CDR3 nucleotides are TGTGCCAGCAGTTTATCGTGGGGTTCCGGGGAGCTGTTTTTT.

This clone is medium-sized in the sample. CDR3 protein: CASSLDLLAGSTGELFF. The CDR3, as DNA: TGTGCCAGCAGCTTAGATTTGCTAGCGGGTTCCACCGGGGAGCTGTTTTTT. V usage is TRBV7-6 and J usage is TRBJ2-2, with TRBD2 matching over 8 bases. This CDR3 contains 17 residues. V was pared by 1 base and J by 4 bases, with 8 bases of the junction left unmatched. Germline values: CDR1 SGHVS, CDR2 FNYEAQ.

This chain joins TRBV21-1 and TRBJ1-6. TRBV21-1 is labeled a pseudogene. The CDR3 extends over 17 amino acids. CDR3 coding DNA: TGTGCCAGCAGCAAAGAGGGGCCAGCGGACTATAATTCACCCCTCCACTTT. Translation gives CASSKEGPADYNSPLHF.

This sequence joins TRBV18 and TRBJ2-5; no clear D. Trimming pared 0 bases from V and 1 base from J, leaving 9 bases between. From germline, CDR1 is KGHSH and CDR2 LQKENI. The CDR3 length is 15 residues. CDR3 nucleotides: TGTGCCAGCTCACCACCGTCCGGCTTCCAAGAGACCCAGTACTTC. Protein product: CASSPPSGFQETQYF.

The chain is built from TRBV6-4 and TRBJ2-3; weak D call: TRBD2 (5 bases). CDR3 length: 13 residues. V dropped 2 bases and J dropped 8 bases, with 11 bases sitting between them. CDR1 MRHNA and CDR2 SNTAGT come from the germline V gene. The CDR3 DNA reads as TGTGCCAGCAGTGACCTGACTACGGGTACGCAGTATTTT. It translates to CASSDLTTGTQYF.

The chain joins TRBV30 to TRBJ2-7; TRBD1 or TRBD2 may be the D gene (5 bases each). The V and J ends lost 0 bases and 6 bases respectively, with 15 bases between them. The CDR3 extends over 14 amino acids. Germline-derived CDR1 and CDR2 are GTSNPN and SVGIG (reference sequence). CDR3 DNA sequence: TGTGCCTGGAGTGTAGTAGGCAGGGCGGGCGAGCAGTACTTC. It yields the protein CAWSVVGRAGEQYF.